This T cell receptor beta chain appears in the sequencing data of a study of technical replicates of blood from a few donors. TCRdb's copy holds only in-frame clones and misses some; the assay was immunoSEQ multiplex PCR. The sample carries about 88,000 clones, around 94% recorded once. The V and J ends lost 2 bases and 9 bases, in that order; junction bases with no gene match: 4. The CDR3 totals 13 residues. CDR1 and CDR2 (germline): MNHEY, SMNVEV (reference sequence). This sequence joins TRBV27 and TRBJ2-1; 7 bases fit TRBD2. The sample was T cells isolated from PBMCs. The receptor's source is a human donor in good health. The CDR3 region is CASSLLAESEQFF. The CDR3 region has the DNA TGTGCCAGCAGTTTACTAGCGGAGAGTGAGCAGTTCTTC.